The present entry profiles one T cell receptor beta chain with its context. Its specificity is unknown. This specimen comes from a study of T cell responses to AZD1222 COVID-19 vaccine. Study-level points and caveats: The study identified only six AZD1222 recipients as seropositive at baseline. The donor cohort was predominantly white British with a female majority, and clonal diversity may have been underestimated. There were vaccine-associated CD4 TCRs across spike, dominant at 160-218 and 743-854. Increased Spike-specific TCR breadth and depth were observed after two AZD1222 doses.

Trimming cost V 0 bases and J 2 bases; bases outside gene matches: 9. From germline, CDR1 is SGDLS and CDR2 YYNGEE. The CDR3 totals 17 residues. Generated by immunoSEQ multiplex PCR, the TCRdb table keeps only in-frame clones and is missing some. The profile covers more than 100,000 clones, with more than 75% appearing a single time and 6% to 8% taken by the ten largest. The clonotype comes from an adult in good health. The source material was peripheral blood, sampled on day 0 of AZD1222 vaccination. This chain uses TRBV9 with TRBJ1-2; 8 positions agree with TRBD1. CDR3: CASSVARTGTKNYGYTF. In DNA, the CDR3 is TGTGCCAGCAGCGTAGCTAGGACAGGGACCAAAAACTATGGCTACACCTTC.